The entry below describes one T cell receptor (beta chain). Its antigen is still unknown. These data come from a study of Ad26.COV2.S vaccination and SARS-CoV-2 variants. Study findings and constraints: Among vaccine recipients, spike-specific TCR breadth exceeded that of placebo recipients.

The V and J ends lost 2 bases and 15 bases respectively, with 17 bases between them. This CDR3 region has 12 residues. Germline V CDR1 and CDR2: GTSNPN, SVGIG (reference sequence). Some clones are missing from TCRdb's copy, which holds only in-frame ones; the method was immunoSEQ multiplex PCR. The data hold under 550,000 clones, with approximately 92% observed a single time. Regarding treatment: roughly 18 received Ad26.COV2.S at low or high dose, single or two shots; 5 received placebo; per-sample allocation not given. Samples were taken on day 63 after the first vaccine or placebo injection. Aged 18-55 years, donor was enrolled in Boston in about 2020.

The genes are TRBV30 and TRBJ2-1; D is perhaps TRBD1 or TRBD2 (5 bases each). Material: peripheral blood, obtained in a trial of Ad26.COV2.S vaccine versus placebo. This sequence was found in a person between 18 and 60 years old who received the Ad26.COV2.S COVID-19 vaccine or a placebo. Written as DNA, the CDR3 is TGTGCCTGGAGTAGAAGCGGTACTAGGGGGTTCTTC. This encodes CAWSRSGTRGFF.